This T cell receptor beta chain was captured by sequencing in a study of blood T cell repertoires in COVID-19. For the study at large: From the United States, Italy and Spain came samples of acute and convalescent COVID-19. Sample material is recorded as cDNA or gDNA derived from T cells, B-cell-depleted T cells, or PBMCs.

The authors' processing: Estimates of nucleated cell counts were drawn from the amplification of reference gene primers. This table comes from immunoSEQ multiplex PCR, and its TCRdb copy is limited to in-frame clones, with some not included. That table supplies the V and J calls and clone size; D and trimming were determined from the DNA. Found here are fewer than 70,000 clones, 89% of them singletons; the top ten hold more than 8%. The CDR3 is 16 amino acids. Per the germline V gene, CDR1 is MDHEN and CDR2 is SYDVKM. V was pared by 6 bases and J by 8 bases, with 13 bases of the junction left unmatched.

The sequence was collected from a man aged 50 to 59 with active COVID-19. The chain couples TRBV28 to TRBJ2-2, with 9 nucleotides matching TRBD1. The specimen sequenced was peripheral blood. The CDR3 region has the DNA TGTGCCAGCAGCACACCCGGGACAGGGCGATCTGGGGAGCTGTTTTTT. Protein: CASSTPGTGRSGELFF. Supplemented by reference TRBV28 and TRBJ2-2, the full variable domain reads DVKVTQSSRYLVKRTGEKVFLECVQDMDHENMFWYRQDPGLGLRLIYFSYDVKMKEKGDIPEGYSVSREKKERFSLILESASTNQTSMYLCASSTPGTGRSGELFFGEGSRLTVL.